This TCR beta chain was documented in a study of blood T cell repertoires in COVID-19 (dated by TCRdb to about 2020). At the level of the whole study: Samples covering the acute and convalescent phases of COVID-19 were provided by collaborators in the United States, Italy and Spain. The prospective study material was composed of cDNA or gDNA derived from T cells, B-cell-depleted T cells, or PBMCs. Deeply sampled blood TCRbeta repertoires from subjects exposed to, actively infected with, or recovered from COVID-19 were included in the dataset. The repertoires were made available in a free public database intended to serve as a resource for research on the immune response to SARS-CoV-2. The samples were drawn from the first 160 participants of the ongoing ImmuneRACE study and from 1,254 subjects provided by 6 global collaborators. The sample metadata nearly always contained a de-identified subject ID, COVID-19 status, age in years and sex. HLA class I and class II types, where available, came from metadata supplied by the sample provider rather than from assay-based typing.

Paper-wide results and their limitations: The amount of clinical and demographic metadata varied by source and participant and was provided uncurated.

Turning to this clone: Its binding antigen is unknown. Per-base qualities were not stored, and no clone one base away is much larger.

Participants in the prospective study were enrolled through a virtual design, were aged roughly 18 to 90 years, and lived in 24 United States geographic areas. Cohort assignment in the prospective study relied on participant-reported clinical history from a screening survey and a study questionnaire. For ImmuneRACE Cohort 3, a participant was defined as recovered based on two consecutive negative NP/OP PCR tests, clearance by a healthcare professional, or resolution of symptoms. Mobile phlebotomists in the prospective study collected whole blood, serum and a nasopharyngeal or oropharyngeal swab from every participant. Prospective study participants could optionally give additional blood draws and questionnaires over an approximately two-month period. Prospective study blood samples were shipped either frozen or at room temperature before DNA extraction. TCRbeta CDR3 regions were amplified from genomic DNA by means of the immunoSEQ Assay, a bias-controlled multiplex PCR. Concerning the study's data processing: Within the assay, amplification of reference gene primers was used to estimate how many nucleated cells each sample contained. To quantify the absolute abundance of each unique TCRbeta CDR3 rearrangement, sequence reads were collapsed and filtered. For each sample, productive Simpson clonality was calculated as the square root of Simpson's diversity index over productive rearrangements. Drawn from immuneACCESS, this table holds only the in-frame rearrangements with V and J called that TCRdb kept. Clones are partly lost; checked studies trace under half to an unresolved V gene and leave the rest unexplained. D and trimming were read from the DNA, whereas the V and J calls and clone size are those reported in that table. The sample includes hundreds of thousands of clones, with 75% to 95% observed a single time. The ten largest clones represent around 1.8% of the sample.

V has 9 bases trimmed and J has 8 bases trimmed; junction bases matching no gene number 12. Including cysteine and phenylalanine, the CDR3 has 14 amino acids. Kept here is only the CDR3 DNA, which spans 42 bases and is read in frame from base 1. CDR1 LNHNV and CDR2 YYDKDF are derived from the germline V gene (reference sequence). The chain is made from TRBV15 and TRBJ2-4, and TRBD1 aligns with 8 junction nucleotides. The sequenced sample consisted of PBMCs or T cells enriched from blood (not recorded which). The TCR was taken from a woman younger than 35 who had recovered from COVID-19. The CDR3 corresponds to CATSTGGRRDIQYF. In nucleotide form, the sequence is TGTGCCACATCCACAGGGGGGAGGCGAGACATTCAGTACTTC.